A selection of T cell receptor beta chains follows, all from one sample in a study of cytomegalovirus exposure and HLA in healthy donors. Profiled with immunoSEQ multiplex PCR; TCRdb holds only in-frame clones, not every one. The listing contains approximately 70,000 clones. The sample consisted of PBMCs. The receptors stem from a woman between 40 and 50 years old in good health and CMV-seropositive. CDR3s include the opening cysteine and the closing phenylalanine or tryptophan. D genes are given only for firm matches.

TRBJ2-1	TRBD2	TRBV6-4	CASSDTSGRSEQFF	TGTGCCAGCAGCGACACTAGCGGGAGAAGCGAGCAGTTCTTC
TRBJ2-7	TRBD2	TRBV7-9	CASTLSQVAGVGEQYF	TGTGCCAGCACCTTAAGTCAGGTAGCGGGAGTGGGCGAGCAGTACTTC
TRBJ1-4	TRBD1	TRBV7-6	CASSWLPPGQGEEKLFF	TGTGCCAGCAGCTGGCTTCCCCCGGGACAGGGGGAAGAAAAACTGTTTTTT
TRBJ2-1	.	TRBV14	CASSQAQGSEQFF	TGTGCCAGCAGCCAAGCCCAGGGGAGTGAGCAGTTCTTC
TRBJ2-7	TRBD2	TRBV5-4	CASSAGLAGRSSGEQYF	TGTGCCAGCAGCGCGGGACTAGCGGGACGGTCGTCTGGGGAGCAGTACTTC
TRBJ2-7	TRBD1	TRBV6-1	CASRRTGVPSEQYF	TGTGCCAGCAGGCGGACAGGGGTTCCGAGCGAGCAGTACTTC
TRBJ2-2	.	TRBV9	CASSGAGNGELFF	TGTGCCAGCAGCGGGGCCGGAAACGGGGAGCTGTTTTTT
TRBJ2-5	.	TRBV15	CATSRGRSQETQYF	TGTGCCACCAGCAGAGGAAGGAGCCAAGAGACCCAGTACTTC
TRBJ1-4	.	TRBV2	CASSFDRPATNEKLFF	TGTGCCAGCAGTTTCGACAGACCTGCAACTAATGAAAAACTGTTTTTT
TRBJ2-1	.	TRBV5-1	CASSLNLRGSSYNEQFF	TGCGCCAGCAGCTTGAATTTACGGGGGAGCTCCTACAATGAGCAGTTCTTC
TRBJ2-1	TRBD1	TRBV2	CASSRDRGNEQFF	TGTGCCAGCAGCCGGGACAGGGGCAATGAGCAGTTCTTC
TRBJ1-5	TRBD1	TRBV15	CATSIGTGGNQPQHF	TGTGCCACCAGCATTGGGACAGGGGGCAATCAGCCCCAGCATTTT
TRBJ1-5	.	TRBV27	CASSSGDGKNQPQHF	TGTGCCAGCAGTTCGGGGGACGGAAAAAATCAGCCCCAGCATTTT
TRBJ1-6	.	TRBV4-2	CASSQDVDHRDLHF	TGTGCCAGCAGCCAAGATGTCGATCATCGGGACCTCCACTTT
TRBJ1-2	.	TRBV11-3	CASSFPLSPNHGYTF	TGTGCCAGCAGCTTTCCCCTCTCTCCTAACCATGGCTACACCTTC
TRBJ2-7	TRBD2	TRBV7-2	CASSFTSGGYEQYF	TGTGCCAGCAGCTTTACTAGCGGGGGCTACGAGCAGTACTTC
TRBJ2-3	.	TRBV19	CASSIDGGAGSDTQYF	TGTGCCAGTAGTATAGATGGGGGCGCTGGGTCAGATACGCAGTATTTT
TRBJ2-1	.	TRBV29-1	CSVYTTDSYNEQFF	TGCAGCGTTTACACTACCGACAGTTATAATGAGCAGTTCTTC
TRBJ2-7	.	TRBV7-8	CASSSSVDRNYEQYF	TGTGCCAGCAGCTCATCCGTCGACAGGAACTACGAGCAGTACTTC
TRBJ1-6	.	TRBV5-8	CASSLPEAGEGSPLHF	TGTGCCAGCAGCCTTCCGGAGGCAGGGGAGGGGTCACCCCTCCACTTT
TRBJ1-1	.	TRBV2	CASSPLMNTEAFF	TGTGCCAGCAGTCCTCTTATGAACACTGAAGCTTTCTTT
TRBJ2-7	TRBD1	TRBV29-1	CSVGQGAAYEQYF	TGCAGCGTTGGACAGGGGGCCGCCTACGAGCAGTACTTC
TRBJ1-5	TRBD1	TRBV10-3	CAISEETGIDQPQHF	TGTGCCATCAGTGAGGAGACAGGGATAGATCAGCCCCAGCATTTT
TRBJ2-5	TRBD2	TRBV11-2	CASSSNSGGLGTQYF	TGTGCCAGCAGCTCGAATAGCGGGGGGTTAGGGACCCAGTACTTC
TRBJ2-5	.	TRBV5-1	CASSPRPRQNIQETQYF	TGCGCCAGCAGCCCAAGACCGCGACAGAACATCCAAGAGACCCAGTACTTC
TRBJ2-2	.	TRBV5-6	CASSLVGRIRTGELFF	TGTGCCAGCAGCTTGGTTGGAAGGATCAGGACCGGGGAGCTGTTTTTT
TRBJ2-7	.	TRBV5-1	CASSRMTGTNEQYF	TGCGCCAGCAGCCGGATGACAGGTACTAACGAGCAGTACTTC
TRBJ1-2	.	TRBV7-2	CASSYNAGEGIYGYTF	TGTGCCAGCAGCTATAACGCCGGGGAAGGTATCTATGGCTACACCTTC
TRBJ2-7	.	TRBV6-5	CASKTGDEQYF	TGTGCCAGCAAGACAGGTGACGAGCAGTACTTC
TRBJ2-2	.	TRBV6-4	CASSRQPTGELFF	TGTGCCAGCAGCCGACAGCCCACCGGGGAGCTGTTTTTT
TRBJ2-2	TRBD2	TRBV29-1	CSVEISSGGPGVGELFF	TGCAGCGTTGAAATCTCTAGCGGGGGCCCAGGGGTCGGGGAGCTGTTTTTT
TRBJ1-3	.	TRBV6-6	CASSYAGTRGNTIYF	TGTGCCAGCAGTTACGCCGGGACAAGAGGAAACACCATATATTTT
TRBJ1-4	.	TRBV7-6	CASSLEPSLNEKLFF	TGTGCCAGCAGCTTAGAGCCTTCCCTTAATGAAAAACTGTTTTTT